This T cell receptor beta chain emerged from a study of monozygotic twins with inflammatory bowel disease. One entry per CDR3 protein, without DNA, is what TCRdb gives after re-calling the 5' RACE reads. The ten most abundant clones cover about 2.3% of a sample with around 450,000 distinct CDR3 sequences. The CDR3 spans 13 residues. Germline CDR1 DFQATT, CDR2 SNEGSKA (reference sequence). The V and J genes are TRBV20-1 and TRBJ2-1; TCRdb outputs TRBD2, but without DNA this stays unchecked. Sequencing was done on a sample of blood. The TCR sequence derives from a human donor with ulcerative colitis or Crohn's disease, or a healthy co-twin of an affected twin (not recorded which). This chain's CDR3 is CSGSAGTYNEQFF.